These 9 T cell receptor beta chains share one sample of origin, sequenced in a study of CD8+CD57+ T cells in acquired aplastic anemia. Only patients with CD8+CD57+ cell expansion on flow cytometry were chosen for sequencing. The template for TCR beta VDJ and CDR3 sequence profiling was genomic DNA. Via MiXCR, TCRdb re-called the reads, giving one row per CDR3 protein. The sample lists around 120,000 distinct CDR3 sequences; approximately 36% were seen once. The sample consisted of sorted CD4+, CD8+, or CD8+CD57+ T cells (not recorded which) from PBMCs. The receptor set was obtained from a human donor with aplastic anemia.

The genes are TRBV25-1 and TRBJ2-5; 7 nucleotides match TRBD2. Unmatched junction bases numbered 5, after V lost 2 bases and J lost 5 bases. The V gene's germline CDR1 is MGHDK and CDR2 SYGVNS. The CDR3 is 14 residues long. CDR3 nucleotides: TGTGCCAGCAGTGAAGGGAGGGTCGGGGAGACCCAGTACTTC. This sequence encodes CASSEGRVGETQYF. Based on the CDR3 plus reference TRBV25-1 and TRBJ2-5, the full variable domain is EADIYQTPRYLVIGTGKKITLECSQTMGHDKMYWYQQDPGMELHLIHYSYGVNSTEKGDLSSESTVSRIRTEHFPLTLESARPSHTSQYLCASSEGRVGETQYFGPGTRLLVL.

This chain uses TRBV6-1 with TRBJ2-7; TRBD1 agrees at 7 bases. The CDR3 sequence is 15 residues long. The germline V gene has CDR1 MNHNS and CDR2 SASEGT. J gave up 2 bases and V 6 bases, and 10 bases lay outside the gene matches. The CDR3 here is CASRRGQQITYEQYV. The CDR3 DNA sequence: TGTGCCAGCAGAAGGGGACAGCAAATAACCTACGAGCAGTACGTC.

Regarding this clonotype: A read error may account for a junction end that differs from germline. V usage is TRBV7-7 and J usage is TRBJ2-1; TRBD2 matches 10 bases. This CDR3 is 16 amino acids long. From germline, CDR1 is SSHAT and CDR2 FNYEAQ (reference sequence). The CDR3 DNA follows: TGTGCTAGCAGTTCCCTTAGCGGGGGGACCTACAATGAGCAGTTCTTC. This gives the protein CASSSLSGGTYNEQFF.

The chain recombines TRBV7-8 with TRBJ1-5; 8 positions match TRBD1. The V gene end was trimmed by 5 bases and the J gene end by 14 bases; junction bases not matched to a gene: 11. This CDR3 spans 13 amino acids. Germline-derived CDR1 and CDR2 are SGHVS and FQNEAQ. CDR3 amino acids: CASSRGGQGKKHF. The CDR3 region has the DNA TGTGCCAGCAGCAGAGGAGGACAGGGTAAAAAGCATTTT.

A note on this clonotype: It is likely a read error, because the conserved phenylalanine at the end of the CDR3 is missing. V and J are TRBV7-2 and TRBJ1-2, with D possibly TRBD1 on 6 matching bases. Looked up from germline, CDR1 is SGHTA and CDR2 is FQGNSA. Trimming removed 1 base from V and 8 bases from J, with 14 bases in between. This CDR3 spans 14 amino acids. The CDR3 here is CASSLGLQGYGYTS. The CDR3 DNA sequence: TGTGCCAGCAGCTTAGGCCTGCAGGGGTACGGCTACACCTCC.

V and J are TRBV5-1 and TRBJ2-7, with TRBD1 identical over 8 bases. CDR3 size: 15 residues. The V gene's germline CDR1 is SGHRS and CDR2 YFSETQ. J gave up 3 bases and V 4 bases, and 9 bases lay outside the gene matches. CDR3 in amino acids: CASSTTTGAGYEQYF. The CDR3 coding sequence is TGCGCCAGCAGCACTACGACAGGGGCCGGCTACGAGCAGTACTTC.

This clonotype was picked up many times. J is TRBJ1-5 and V is TRBV4-3; 8 bases align to TRBD1. V shed 6 bases, J shed 7 bases, and the junction held 5 bases outside the gene matches. This CDR3 is built from 13 residues. Germline lookup yields CDR1 LGHNA and CDR2 YSLEER. The CDR3 DNA sequence: TGCGCCAGCAGTCAGGGGGCAGAACAGCCCCAGCATTTT. The encoded protein is CASSQGAEQPQHF.

The chain has TRBV24-1 and TRBJ2-1; 8 bases fit TRBD2. Per the germline V gene, CDR1 is KGHDR and CDR2 is SFDVKD. V lost 3 bases, J lost 5 bases, and 11 bases stayed unmatched. The CDR3 is 17 residues long. CDR3 loop: CATSDRISGTTHNEQFF. CDR3 coding DNA: TGTGCCACCAGTGATCGTATTAGCGGGACTACCCACAATGAGCAGTTCTTC.

Ten or more counts support this clonotype. The chain carries TRBV12-3 or TRBV12-4 and TRBJ1-5; D might be TRBD1 (5 bases). Trimming took 2 bases from V and 7 from J, leaving 12 bases between them. The CDR3 runs to 14 residues. CDR3 DNA: TGTGCCAGCAGTTTAAAGGCAGGGCACCAGCCCCAGCATTTT. Protein: CASSLKAGHQPQHF.